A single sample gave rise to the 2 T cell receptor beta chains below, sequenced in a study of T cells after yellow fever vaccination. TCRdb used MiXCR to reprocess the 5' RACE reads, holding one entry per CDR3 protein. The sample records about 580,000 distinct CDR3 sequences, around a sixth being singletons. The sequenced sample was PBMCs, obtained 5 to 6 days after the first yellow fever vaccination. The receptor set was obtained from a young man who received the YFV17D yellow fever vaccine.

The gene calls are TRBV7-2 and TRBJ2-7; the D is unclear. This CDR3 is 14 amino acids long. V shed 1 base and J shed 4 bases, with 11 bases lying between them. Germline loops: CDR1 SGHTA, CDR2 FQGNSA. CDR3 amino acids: CASSLGWTAYEQYF. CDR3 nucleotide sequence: TGTGCCAGCAGCTTAGGATGGACCGCGTACGAGCAGTACTTC.

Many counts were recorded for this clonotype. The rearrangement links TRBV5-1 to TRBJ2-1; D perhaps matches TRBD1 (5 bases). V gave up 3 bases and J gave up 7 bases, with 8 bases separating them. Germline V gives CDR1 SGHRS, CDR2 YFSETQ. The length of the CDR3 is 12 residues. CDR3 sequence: CASSSQGNEQFF. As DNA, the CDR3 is TGCGCCAGCAGCTCTCAGGGAAATGAGCAGTTCTTC.